The text below deals with one TCR beta chain. CDR3 length equals 15 residues. V dropped 0 bases and J dropped 7 bases, with 14 bases sitting between them. CDR1 and CDR2 (germline): SGHRS, YFSETQ. These data come from a study of technical replicates of blood from a few donors. Method: immunoSEQ multiplex PCR; TCRdb's copy keeps in-frame clones and lacks some. The sample comprises about 62,000 clones, more than 95% of which are singletons, and over 0.15% rests with the top ten. This sequence was found in a human donor in good health. The sequenced material came from T cells isolated from PBMCs. The rearrangement joins TRBV5-1 to TRBJ2-1; TRBD2 might be the D (7 bases). The CDR3 DNA reads as TGCGCCAGCAGCTTGGAAGGGGGGGAGAGGAATGAGCAGTTCTTC. Translating it yields CASSLEGGERNEQFF.